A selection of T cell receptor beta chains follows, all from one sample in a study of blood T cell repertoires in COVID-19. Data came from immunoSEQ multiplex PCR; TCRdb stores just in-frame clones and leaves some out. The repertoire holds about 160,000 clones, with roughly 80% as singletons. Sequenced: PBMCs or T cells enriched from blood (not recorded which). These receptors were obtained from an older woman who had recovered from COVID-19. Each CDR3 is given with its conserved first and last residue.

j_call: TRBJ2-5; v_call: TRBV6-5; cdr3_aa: CASSYSIAGYQETQYF
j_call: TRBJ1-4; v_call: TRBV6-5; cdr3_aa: CASSSTRTGDEKLFF
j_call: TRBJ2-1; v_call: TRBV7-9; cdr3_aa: CASINTQGAEIYNEQFF
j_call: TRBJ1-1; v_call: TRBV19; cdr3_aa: CASRRGGMNTEAFF
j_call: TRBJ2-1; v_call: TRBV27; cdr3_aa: CASSPAGGGYNEQFF
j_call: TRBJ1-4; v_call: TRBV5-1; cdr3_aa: CASSLERLRSPPEEKLFF
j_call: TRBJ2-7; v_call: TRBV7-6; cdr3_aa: CASSPRGQGAYEQYF
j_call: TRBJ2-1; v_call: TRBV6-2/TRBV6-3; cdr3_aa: CASSARTSGKEEQFF
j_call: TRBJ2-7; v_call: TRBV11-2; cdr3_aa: CASSLRTSGGYEQYF
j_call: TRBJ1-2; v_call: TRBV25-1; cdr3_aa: CASILLADKIDLYGYTF
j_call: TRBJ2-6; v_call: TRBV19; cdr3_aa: CASSKDRANVLTF
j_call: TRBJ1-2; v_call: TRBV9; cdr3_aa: CASSARQLNYGYTF
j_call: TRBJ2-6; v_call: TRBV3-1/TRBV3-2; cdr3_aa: CASSQELEVQGKVSGANVLTF
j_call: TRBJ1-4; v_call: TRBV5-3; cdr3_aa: CARSLDRVAVDEKLFF
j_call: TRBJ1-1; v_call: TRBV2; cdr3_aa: CASSDQGVNTEAFF
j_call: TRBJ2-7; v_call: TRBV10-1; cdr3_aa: CASSGQGYEQYF
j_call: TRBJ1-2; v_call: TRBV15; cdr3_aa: CATSRGAGNYGYTF
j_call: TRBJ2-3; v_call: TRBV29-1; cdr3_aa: CSGAPSGASTDTQYF
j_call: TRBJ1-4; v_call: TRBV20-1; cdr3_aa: CSASRQGRPFF
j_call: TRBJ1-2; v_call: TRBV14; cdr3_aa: CASSQTGGIFRVGGYTF
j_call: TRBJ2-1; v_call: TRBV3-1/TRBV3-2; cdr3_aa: CASSQDSGNEQFF
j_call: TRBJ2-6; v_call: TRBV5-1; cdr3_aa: CASSWATHSGANVLTF
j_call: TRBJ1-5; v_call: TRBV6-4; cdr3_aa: CASRTGTSYHSNQPQHF
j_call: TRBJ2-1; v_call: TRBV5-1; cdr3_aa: CASSFGSSYNEQFF
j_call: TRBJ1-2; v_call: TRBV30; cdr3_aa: CAWSPPPQGLGYTF
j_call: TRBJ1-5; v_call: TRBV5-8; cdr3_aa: CASSFGKGGQPQHF
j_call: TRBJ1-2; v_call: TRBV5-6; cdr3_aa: CASSTRQGAYGYTF
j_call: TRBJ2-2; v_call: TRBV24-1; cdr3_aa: CATSDLPGYTGELFF
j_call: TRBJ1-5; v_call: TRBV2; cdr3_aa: CASSARVGSNQPQHF
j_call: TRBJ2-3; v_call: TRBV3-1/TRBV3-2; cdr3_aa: CASSGGAPDTQYF
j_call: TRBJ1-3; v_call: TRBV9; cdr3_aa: CASSVGGTSTGNTIYF
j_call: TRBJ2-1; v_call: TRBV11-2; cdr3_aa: CASSLAQRGGMNEQFF
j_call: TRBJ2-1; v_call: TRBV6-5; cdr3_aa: CASSLRGTGYEQFF
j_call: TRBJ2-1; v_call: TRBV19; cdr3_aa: CAIGGSSYNEQFF
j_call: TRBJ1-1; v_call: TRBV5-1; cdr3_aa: CASSPRGGGENTEAFF
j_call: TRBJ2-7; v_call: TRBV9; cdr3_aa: CASSVSGTGGYEQYF